In this sample, the clone carrying this T cell receptor beta chain turned up many times. Antigen: not known. These data are taken from a study of T-cell reconstitution after alpha-beta-depleted transplantation in children. General study results and limits: Newly generated T cells supplied most T-cell counts and diversity one year post-transplant. The high TCRbeta diversity at day 60 in some patients came from surviving recipient T cells and thymic progenitors. Expanded clones from the graft, numbering several hundred, reportedly supplied alpha-beta T cells about two months after transplant.

Looked up from germline, CDR1 is SNHLY and CDR2 is FYNNEI. V lost 4 bases and J lost 0, with 12 bases in between. The CDR3 length is 15 residues. Preparation of the TCRbeta library used unique molecular identifiers. TCRdb ran MiXCR on the PCR reads and lists one entry per CDR3 protein. The table shows 250,000 or so distinct CDR3 sequences, with roughly 7.7% occurring only once. The clonotype comes from a male patient between 10 and 17 years old who had a stem cell transplant for acute lymphoblastic leukemia, so the T cells may come from the graft donor. This chain connects TRBV2 to TRBJ1-1, with no clear D. Here the sequenced sample was PBMCs, mostly from graft donor cells, taken 180 days after TCRalphabeta/CD19-depleted stem cell transplant. The CDR3 sequence is CASSVPGVMNTEAFF. CDR3 bases: TGTGCCAGCAGTGTTCCCGGGGTCATGAACACTGAAGCTTTCTTT. The full variable domain, completed using reference TRBV2 and TRBJ1-1, is EPEVTQTPSHQVTQMGQEVILRCVPISNHLYFYWYRQILGQKVEFLVSFYNNEISEKSEIFDDQFSVERPDGSNFTLKIRSTKLEDSAMYFCASSVPGVMNTEAFFGQGTRLTVV.